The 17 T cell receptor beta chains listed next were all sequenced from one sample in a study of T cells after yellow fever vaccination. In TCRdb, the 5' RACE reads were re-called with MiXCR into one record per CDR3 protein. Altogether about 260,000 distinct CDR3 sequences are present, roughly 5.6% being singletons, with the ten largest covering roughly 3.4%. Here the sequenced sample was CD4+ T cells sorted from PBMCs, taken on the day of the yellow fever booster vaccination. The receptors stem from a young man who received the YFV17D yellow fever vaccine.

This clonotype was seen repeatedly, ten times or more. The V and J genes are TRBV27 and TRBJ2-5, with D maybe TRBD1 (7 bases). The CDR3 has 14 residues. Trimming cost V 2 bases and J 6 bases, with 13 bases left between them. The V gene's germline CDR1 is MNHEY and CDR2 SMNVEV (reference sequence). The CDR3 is CASSLKEGAKTQYF. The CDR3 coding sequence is TGTGCCAGCAGTTTAAAGGAGGGGGCGAAGACCCAGTACTTC.

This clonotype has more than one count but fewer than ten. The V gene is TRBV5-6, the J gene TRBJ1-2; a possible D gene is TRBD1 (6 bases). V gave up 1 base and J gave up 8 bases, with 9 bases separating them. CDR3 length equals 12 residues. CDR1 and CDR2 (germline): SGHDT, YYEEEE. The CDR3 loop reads CASSLNGGGYTF. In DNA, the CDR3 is TGTGCCAGCAGCTTGAATGGGGGCGGCTACACCTTC.

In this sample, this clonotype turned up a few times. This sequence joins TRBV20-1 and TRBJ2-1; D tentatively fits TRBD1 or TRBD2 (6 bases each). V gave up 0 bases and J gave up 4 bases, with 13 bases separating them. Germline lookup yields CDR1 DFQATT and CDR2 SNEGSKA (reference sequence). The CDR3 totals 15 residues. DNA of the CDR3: TGCAGTGCTAGAGATCCCCGGGGGCTATACAATGAGCAGTTCTTC. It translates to CSARDPRGLYNEQFF.

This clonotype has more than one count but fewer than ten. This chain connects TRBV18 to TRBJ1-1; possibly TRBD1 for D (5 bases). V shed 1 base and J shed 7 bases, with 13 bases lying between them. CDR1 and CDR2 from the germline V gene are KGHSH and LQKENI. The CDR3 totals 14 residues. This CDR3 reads CASSPRGGANEAFF. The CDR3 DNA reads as TGTGCCAGCTCACCACGTGGAGGGGCCAATGAAGCTTTCTTT.

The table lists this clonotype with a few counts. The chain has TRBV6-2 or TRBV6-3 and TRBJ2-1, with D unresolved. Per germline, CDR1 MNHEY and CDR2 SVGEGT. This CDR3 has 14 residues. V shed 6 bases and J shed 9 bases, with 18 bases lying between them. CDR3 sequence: CASRLFSGWGEQFF. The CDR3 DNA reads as TGTGCCAGCAGGTTATTCTCCGGGTGGGGTGAGCAGTTCTTC.

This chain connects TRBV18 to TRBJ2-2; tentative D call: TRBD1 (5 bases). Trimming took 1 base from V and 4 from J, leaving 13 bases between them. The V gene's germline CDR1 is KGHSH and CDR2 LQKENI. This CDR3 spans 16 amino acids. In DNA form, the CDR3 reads TGTGCCAGCTCACCACGCCCCAGGGTAATCACCGGGGAGCTGTTTTTT. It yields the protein CASSPRPRVITGELFF.

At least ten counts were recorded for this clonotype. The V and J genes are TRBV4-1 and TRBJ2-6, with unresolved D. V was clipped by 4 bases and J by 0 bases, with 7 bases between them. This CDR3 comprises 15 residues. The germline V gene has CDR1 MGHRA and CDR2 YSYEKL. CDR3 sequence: CASSPTASGANVLTF. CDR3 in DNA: TGCGCCAGCAGCCCTACGGCCTCTGGGGCCAACGTCCTGACTTTC.

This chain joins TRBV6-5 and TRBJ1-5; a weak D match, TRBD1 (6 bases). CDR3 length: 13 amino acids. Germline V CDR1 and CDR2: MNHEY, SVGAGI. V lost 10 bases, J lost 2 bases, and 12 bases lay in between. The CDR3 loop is CATQRQGNQPQHF. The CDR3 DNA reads TGTGCCACCCAAAGACAGGGCAATCAGCCCCAGCATTTT.

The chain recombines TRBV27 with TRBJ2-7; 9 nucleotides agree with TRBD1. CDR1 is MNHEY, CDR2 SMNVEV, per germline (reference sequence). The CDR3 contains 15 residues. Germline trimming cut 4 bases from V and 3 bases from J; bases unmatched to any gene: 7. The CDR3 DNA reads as TGTGCCAGCAGTTCAGCCGGGACAGGGATCTACGAGCAGTACTTC. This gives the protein CASSSAGTGIYEQYF.

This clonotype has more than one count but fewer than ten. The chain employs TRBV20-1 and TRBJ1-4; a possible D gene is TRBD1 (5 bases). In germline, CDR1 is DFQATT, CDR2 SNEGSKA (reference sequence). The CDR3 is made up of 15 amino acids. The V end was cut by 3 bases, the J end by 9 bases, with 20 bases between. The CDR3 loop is CSASESGTWTKKLFF. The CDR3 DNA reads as TGCAGTGCTAGTGAATCCGGGACGTGGACCAAAAAACTGTTTTTT.

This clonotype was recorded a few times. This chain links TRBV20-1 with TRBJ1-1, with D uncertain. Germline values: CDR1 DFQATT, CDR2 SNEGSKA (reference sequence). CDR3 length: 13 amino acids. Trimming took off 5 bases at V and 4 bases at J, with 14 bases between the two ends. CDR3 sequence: CSASGPLSTEAFF. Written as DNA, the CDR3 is TGCAGTGCTTCCGGGCCTCTTTCCACTGAAGCTTTCTTT.

The CDR3 protein is CASSIPGRATNEKLFF. CDR3 in DNA: TGTGCCAGTAGTATCCCAGGGCGTGCAACTAATGAAAAACTGTTTTTT. The rearrangement joins TRBV19 to TRBJ1-4, with a tentative D call TRBD1 (5 bases). V lost 3 bases and J lost 0, with 11 bases in between. From germline, CDR1 is LNHDA and CDR2 SQIVND (reference sequence). The CDR3 loop spans 16 amino acids.

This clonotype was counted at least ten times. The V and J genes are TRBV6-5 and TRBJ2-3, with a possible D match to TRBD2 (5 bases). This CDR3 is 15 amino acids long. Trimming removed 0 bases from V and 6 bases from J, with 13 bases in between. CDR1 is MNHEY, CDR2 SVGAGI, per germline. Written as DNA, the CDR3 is TGTGCCAGCAGTTACTCGAACAAATTAGCGGATACGCAGTATTTT. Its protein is CASSYSNKLADTQYF.

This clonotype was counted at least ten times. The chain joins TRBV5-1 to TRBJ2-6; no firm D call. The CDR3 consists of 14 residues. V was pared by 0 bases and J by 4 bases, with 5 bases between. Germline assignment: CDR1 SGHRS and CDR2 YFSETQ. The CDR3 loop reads CASSLDTGANVLTF. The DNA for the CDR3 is TGCGCCAGCAGCTTGGACACGGGGGCCAACGTCCTGACTTTC.

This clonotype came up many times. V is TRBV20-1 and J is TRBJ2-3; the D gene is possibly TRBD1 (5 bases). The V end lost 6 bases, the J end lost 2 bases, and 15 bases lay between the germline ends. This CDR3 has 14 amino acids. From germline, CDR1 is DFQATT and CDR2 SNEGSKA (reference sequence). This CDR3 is CSAPRQSSTDTQYF. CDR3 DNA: TGCAGTGCCCCTAGACAGAGCTCCACAGATACGCAGTATTTT.

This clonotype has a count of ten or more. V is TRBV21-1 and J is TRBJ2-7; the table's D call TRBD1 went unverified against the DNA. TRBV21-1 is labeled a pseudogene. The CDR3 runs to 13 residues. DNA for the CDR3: TGTGCCAGCAGCACGGGCAGGGTCGACGAGCAGTACTTC. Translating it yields CASSTGRVDEQYF.

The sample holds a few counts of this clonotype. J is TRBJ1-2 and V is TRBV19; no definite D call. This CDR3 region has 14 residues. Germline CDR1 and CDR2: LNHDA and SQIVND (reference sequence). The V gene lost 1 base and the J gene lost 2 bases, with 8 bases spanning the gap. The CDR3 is CASSIASRNYGYTF. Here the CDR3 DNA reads TGTGCCAGTAGTATAGCAAGCCGAAACTATGGCTACACCTTC. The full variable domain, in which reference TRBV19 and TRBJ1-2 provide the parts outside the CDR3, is DGGITQSPKYLFRKEGQNVTLSCEQNLNHDAMYWYRQDPGQGLRLIYYSQIVNDFQKGDIAEGYSVSREKKESFPLTVTSAQKNPTAFYLCASSIASRNYGYTFGSGTRLTVV.